One and the same sample provided the 26 T cell receptor beta chains below, sequenced in a study of blood T cell repertoires in COVID-19. Clones were read by immunoSEQ multiplex PCR, and TCRdb kept only the in-frame ones, dropping some. The sample contains a few hundred thousand clones, about 91% of which appear only once. The specimen was peripheral blood. These receptors originate from a woman between 40 and 50 years old who had recovered from COVID-19.

This chain links TRBV2 with TRBJ2-1; 8 nucleotides agree with TRBD2. Germline-derived CDR1 and CDR2 are SNHLY and FYNNEI. V shed 6 bases, J shed 3 bases, and the junction held 7 bases outside the gene matches. There are 15 residues in the CDR3. The CDR3 DNA reads as TGTGCCAGCAGGGCCACTAGCGGTGTCTACAATGAGCAGTTCTTC. This codes for CASRATSGVYNEQFF.

The chain is built from TRBV28 and TRBJ2-7; no clear D gene. The CDR3 spans 12 residues. Germline V gene data show CDR1 as MDHEN and CDR2 as SYDVKM. V lost 5 bases to trimming and J lost 5 bases, with 10 bases between them. CDR3 sequence: CASSRVVHEQYF. Written as DNA, the CDR3 is TGTGCCAGCAGTCGAGTCGTCCACGAGCAGTACTTC.

The J gene is TRBJ2-7, the V gene TRBV6-5, with 12 bases matching TRBD2. Germline CDR1 MNHEY, CDR2 SVGAGI. The trim removed 10 bases at V and 2 bases at J, leaving 3 bases unmatched. The CDR3 sequence is 13 residues long. CDR3 protein: CATRLAGAYEQYF. The CDR3 nucleotides are TGTGCCACGAGACTAGCGGGGGCCTACGAGCAGTACTTC.

This clone has only a few counts. The chain uses TRBV28 and TRBJ1-2; D might be TRBD1 (5 bases). This CDR3 region has 14 residues. V lost 3 bases and J lost 6, with 14 bases in between. Germline loops: CDR1 MDHEN, CDR2 SYDVKM. As DNA, the CDR3 is TGTGCCAGCAGTTTTCCGGGCAGGGTAAATGGCTACACCTTC. The encoded protein is CASSFPGRVNGYTF.

This clone was seen just once. As DNA, the CDR3 is TGTGCCAGCAGCGTAGTGGGGAGTGAGACCCAGTACTTC. This encodes CASSVVGSETQYF. The chain uses TRBV9 and TRBJ2-5; D might be TRBD2 (5 bases). The V end was cut by 0 bases, the J end by 5 bases, with 8 bases between. Germline V gene lookup returns CDR1 SGDLS and CDR2 YYNGEE. CDR3 length: 13 amino acids.

The genes are TRBV7-9 and TRBJ1-4; D is unresolved. The CDR3 is made up of 12 amino acids. Deletions cut 6 bases from V and 9 bases from J, with 11 bases between. Per germline, CDR1 SEHNR and CDR2 FQNEAQ (reference sequence). The CDR3 DNA follows: TGTGCCAGCAGTTCCGGTTCTCAAAAACTGTTTTTT. It translates to CASSSGSQKLFF. The full variable domain, with the rest looked up from reference TRBV7-9 and TRBJ1-4, is DTGVSQNPRHKITKRGQNVTFRCDPISEHNRLYWYRQTLGQGPEFLTYFQNEAQLEKSRLLSDRFSAERPKGSFSTLEIQRTEQGDSAMYLCASSSGSQKLFFGSGTQLSVL.

The J gene is TRBJ2-3, the V gene TRBV6-2 or TRBV6-3, with 9 positions matching TRBD2. The CDR3 is 18 amino acids. With 2 bases clipped from V and 0 bases from J, the junction kept 9 bases outside the gene matches. The V gene's germline CDR1 is MNHEY and CDR2 SVGEGT. CDR3 residues: CASSYAPSGAPSTDTQYF. CDR3 bases: TGTGCCAGCAGTTACGCGCCTAGCGGGGCCCCTAGCACAGATACGCAGTATTTT.

The chain is built from TRBV4-1 and TRBJ2-3; no clear D gene. CDR3 length equals 14 residues. Germline V CDR1 and CDR2: MGHRA, YSYEKL. Trimming stripped 0 bases from V and 2 bases from J, with 6 bases between. CDR3 nucleotide sequence: TGCGCCAGCAGCCAAGATCCCAACACAGATACGCAGTATTTT. Translating gives CASSQDPNTDTQYF.

This clone was observed a single time. The genes are TRBV29-1 and TRBJ2-1, with 10 bases lining up with TRBD1. The CDR3 is 15 amino acids. From germline, CDR1 is SQVTM and CDR2 ANQGSEA. The J segment lost 7 bases and the V segment lost 1 base, leaving 7 bases of the junction unmatched. The CDR3 bases are TGCAGCGTTGAAGGTCCGGGACAGGGGTTAAATGAGCAGTTCTTC. This translates into CSVEGPGQGLNEQFF.

The gene calls are TRBV19 and TRBJ2-7, with unresolved D. Germline CDR1 LNHDA, CDR2 SQIVND (reference sequence). The CDR3 is 14 residues long. With 0 bases removed from V and 4 bases from J, the gap between germline ends came to 10 bases. The CDR3 is CASSIEVRFYEQYF. CDR3 nucleotides: TGTGCCAGTAGTATAGAAGTGAGGTTTTACGAGCAGTACTTC.

The rearrangement joins TRBV18 to TRBJ2-3, with 14 bases that match TRBD2. Trimming at V came to 3 bases and at J to 4 bases, leaving 6 bases not matched to a gene. CDR1 KGHSH and CDR2 LQKENI come from the germline V gene. This CDR3 region has 17 residues. The CDR3 DNA follows: TGTGCCAGCTCACCCTTGGGACTAGCGGGAGTGGCAGATACGCAGTATTTT. It yields the protein CASSPLGLAGVADTQYF.

The genes are TRBV11-3 and TRBJ2-1; D possibly corresponds to TRBD2 (6 bases). Trimming stripped 3 bases from V and 3 bases from J, with 15 bases between. Germline V lookup: CDR1 SGHNT, CDR2 YENEEA. This CDR3 region has 16 residues. The CDR3, as DNA: TGTGCCAGCAGCTTCCTAACGGGAGCGCTCTACAATGAGCAGTTCTTC. The encoded protein is CASSFLTGALYNEQFF.

This clone was seen only once. The J gene is TRBJ1-2, the V gene TRBV5-6; 9 nucleotides align to TRBD1. Germline V gene sequence: CDR1 SGHDT, CDR2 YYEEEE. The V and J ends lost 4 bases and 5 bases, in that order; junction bases with no gene match: 6. The length of the CDR3 is 14 residues. CDR3 sequence reads: CASSRDRVVYGYTF. The CDR3, as DNA: TGTGCCAGCAGCCGGGACAGGGTGGTGTATGGCTACACCTTC. Variable domain in full (rest from reference TRBV5-6 and TRBJ1-2): DAGVTQSPTHLIKTRGQQVTLRCSPKSGHDTVSWYQQALGQGPQFIFQYYEEEERQRGNFPDRFSGHQFPNYSSELNVNALLLGDSALYLCASSRDRVVYGYTFGSGTRLTVV.

The J gene is TRBJ1-6, the V gene TRBV5-1, with TRBD1 matching 7 bases. This CDR3 has 14 amino acids. After removal of 1 base from V and 14 bases from J, the junction contained 9 bases not matched to a gene. CDR1 and CDR2 (germline): SGHRS, YFSETQ. CDR3 loop: CASSLTQGSLTLHF. The CDR3 DNA follows: TGCGCCAGCAGCTTGACACAGGGGAGCCTTACCCTCCACTTT.

V is TRBV5-1 and J is TRBJ2-3; D is perhaps TRBD1 (6 bases). Trimming pared 4 bases from V and 7 bases from J, leaving 10 bases between. The germline V gene encodes CDR1 SGHRS and CDR2 YFSETQ. This CDR3 region has 12 residues. Here the CDR3 DNA reads TGCGCCAGCAGCCAGGACAGCCATACGCAGTATTTT. Amino acid sequence: CASSQDSHTQYF.

The chain uses TRBV15 and TRBJ1-4; D gene unclear. Germline V CDR1 and CDR2: LNHNV, YYDKDF (reference sequence). The CDR3 spans 16 residues. V shed 1 base and J shed 7 bases, with 16 bases lying between them. CDR3 nucleotide sequence: TGTGCCACCAGCAGAGTCGGTTTACAGTCTATTGAAAAACTGTTTTTT. This encodes CATSRVGLQSIEKLFF.

The chain employs TRBV6-5 and TRBJ1-2; 11 bases agree with TRBD1. CDR3 size: 14 residues. Per the germline V gene, CDR1 is MNHEY and CDR2 is SVGAGI. V trimming: 9 bases; J trimming: 8 bases; junction bases outside the gene matches: 11. The CDR3 sequence is CASQPGTGGSGYTF. CDR3 sequence (DNA): TGTGCCAGTCAACCGGGGACAGGGGGGTCAGGCTACACCTTC.

The V and J genes are TRBV4-1 and TRBJ1-3, with a possible D match to TRBD1 (5 bases). The CDR3 is 16 amino acids. Trimming stripped 1 base from V and 1 base from J, with 11 bases between. Germline V gives CDR1 MGHRA, CDR2 YSYEKL. The CDR3 loop is CASSQVGTGSGNTIYF. The CDR3 bases are TGCGCCAGCAGCCAAGTGGGTACAGGTTCTGGAAACACCATATATTTT.

This clone was found once. The rearrangement uses TRBV11-3 and TRBJ2-5; 9 nucleotides agree with TRBD2. CDR3 length: 19 residues. Germline V gene data show CDR1 as SGHNT and CDR2 as YENEEA. V lost 8 bases, J lost 2 bases, and 21 bases stayed unmatched. CDR3 sequence (DNA): TGTGCCAGCTCCCAACGAGGACTAGCGAGTCTCTGGGCTCAAGAGACCCAGTACTTC. It translates to CASSQRGLASLWAQETQYF.

J is TRBJ1-4 and V is TRBV9; D possibly corresponds to TRBD1 (6 bases). Trimming removed 3 bases from V and 3 bases from J, with 15 bases in between. CDR1 and CDR2 from the germline V gene are SGDLS and YYNGEE. CDR3 size: 16 residues. The CDR3 loop reads CASSGLQGSANEKLFF. The CDR3 nucleotides are TGTGCCAGCAGCGGACTACAGGGTTCGGCTAATGAAAAACTGTTTTTT. The full variable domain, with the rest looked up from reference TRBV9 and TRBJ1-4, is DSGVTQTPKHLITATGQRVTLRCSPRSGDLSVYWYQQSLDQGLQFLIQYYNGEERAKGNILERFSAQQFPDLHSELNLSSLELGDSALYFCASSGLQGSANEKLFFGSGTQLSVL.

The chain carries TRBV5-1 and TRBJ2-1, with 13 bases identical to TRBD2. Losses at the gene ends were 4 bases for V and 7 bases for J; bases not matched to a gene: 5. The germline V gene encodes CDR1 SGHRS and CDR2 YFSETQ. This CDR3 comprises 15 residues. CDR3 region: CASSGGLAGSNEQFF. The CDR3 DNA is TGCGCCAGCAGCGGGGGACTAGCGGGAAGTAATGAGCAGTTCTTC.

The sample holds a few counts of this clone. The V call is TRBV7-9, the J call TRBJ2-2; D may be TRBD2 (6 bases). With 3 bases removed from V and 6 bases from J, the gap between germline ends came to 11 bases. The CDR3 contains 14 residues. Germline V gene lookup returns CDR1 SEHNR and CDR2 FQNEAQ (reference sequence). The CDR3 reads CASSFWRGAGELFF. In DNA form, the CDR3 reads TGTGCCAGCAGCTTCTGGCGGGGCGCCGGGGAGCTGTTTTTT.

This chain links TRBV7-3 with TRBJ2-2; tentatively, D is TRBD2 (6 bases). With 3 bases removed from V and 1 base from J, the gap between germline ends came to 9 bases. The germline gives CDR1 SGHTA, CDR2 FQGTGA. The length of the CDR3 is 15 residues. The CDR3 protein is CASSLGGVNTGELFF. CDR3 coding DNA: TGTGCCAGCAGCTTGGGCGGGGTGAACACCGGGGAGCTGTTTTTT. The whole variable domain, remainder taken from reference TRBV7-3 and TRBJ2-2, is GAGVSQTPSNKVTEKGKYVELRCDPISGHTALYWYRQSLGQGPEFLIYFQGTGAADDSGLPNDRFFAVRPEGSVSTLKIQRTERGDSAVYLCASSLGGVNTGELFFGEGSRLTVL.

This CDR3 reads CASSLGLASYEQYF. As DNA, the CDR3 is TGTGCCAGCTCCCTGGGGCTAGCGTCCTACGAGCAGTACTTC. The rearrangement joins TRBV2 to TRBJ2-7, with D tentatively TRBD2 (6 bases). V was cut by 8 bases and J by 1 base, with 15 bases left in between. The V gene's germline CDR1 is SNHLY and CDR2 FYNNEI. The CDR3 runs 14 residues.

V usage is TRBV5-1 and J usage is TRBJ1-1; 8 bases match TRBD1. This CDR3 is 18 amino acids long. Unmatched junction bases numbered 11, after V lost 0 bases and J lost 1 base. Germline CDR1 and CDR2: SGHRS and YFSETQ. The CDR3 here is CASSLGPGTGVRNTEAFF. The CDR3 DNA follows: TGCGCCAGCAGCTTGGGCCCGGGGACAGGCGTTCGGAACACTGAAGCTTTCTTT.

CDR3 protein: CASSPGTKNTEAFF. As DNA, the CDR3 is TGTGCCAGCTCACCCGGGACAAAAAACACTGAAGCTTTCTTT. The chain couples TRBV18 to TRBJ1-1, with D maybe TRBD1 (6 bases). Germline-derived CDR1 and CDR2 are KGHSH and LQKENI. There are 14 residues in the CDR3. The V end was cut by 3 bases, the J end by 2 bases, with 10 bases between.